Listed below are T cell receptor beta chains from one sample, sequenced in a study of blood T cells in healthy people across ages. MiXCR, applied by TCRdb to the 5' RACE reads, yields one record per CDR3 protein. This sample has 650,000 to 1,000,000 distinct CDR3 sequences, with 30% to 45% found just once. The sequenced sample was blood. These receptors were obtained from a man aged 18 to 30 in good health. Each CDR3 is given with its conserved first and last residue. Each record gives: clone size, V gene, J gene, D gene, CDR3 DNA, CDR3 protein. The D gene is left open where the match is weak. Only some rows state a clone size, as once, few, many or a class for expanded clones.

size: NA
V: TRBV20-1
J: TRBJ1-1
D: NA
DNA: TGCAGTGCTAGGAGGACGGATATGAACACTGAAGCTTTCTTT
CDR3: CSARRTDMNTEAFF

size: NA
V: TRBV14
J: TRBJ2-1
D: TRBD2
DNA: TGTGCCAGCAGCCGACTGGGACTAGCGGGAAGCAATGAGCAGTTCTTC
CDR3: CASSRLGLAGSNEQFF

size: NA
V: TRBV12-3/TRBV12-4
J: TRBJ2-3
D: NA
DNA: TGTGCCAGCAGTTTAGCGATAAATTCAGATGTGCAGTATTTT
CDR3: CASSLAINSDVQYF

size: few
V: TRBV20-1
J: TRBJ2-1
D: NA
DNA: TGCAGTGCTAGGGGGGACTCTCACAATGAGCAGTTCTTC
CDR3: CSARGDSHNEQFF

size: few
V: TRBV7-9
J: TRBJ2-5
D: NA
DNA: TGTGCCAGCAGCTTAATGGGACCGGACGGACAAGAGACCCAGTACTTC
CDR3: CASSLMGPDGQETQYF

size: NA
V: TRBV12-3/TRBV12-4
J: TRBJ2-5
D: NA
DNA: TGTGCCAGCAGCAAAACCGGGACACCCCAAGAGACCCAGTACTTC
CDR3: CASSKTGTPQETQYF

size: NA
V: TRBV6-2/TRBV6-3
J: TRBJ2-3
D: TRBD1
DNA: TGTGCCAGCAGTCGCTCACAGGGGGCAGGCCAGTATTTT
CDR3: CASSRSQGAGQYF

size: many
V: TRBV5-1
J: TRBJ2-5
D: NA
DNA: TGCGCCAGCAGCTTGAAGGTAACGGAGACCCAGTACTTC
CDR3: CASSLKVTETQYF

size: few
V: TRBV6-2/TRBV6-3
J: TRBJ2-7
D: NA
DNA: TGTGCCAGCAGTTACGTGGGTCCGGAGCAGTACTTC
CDR3: CASSYVGPEQYF

size: NA
V: TRBV20-1
J: TRBJ1-2
D: TRBD1
DNA: TGCAGTGCTAGACAGACAGGGGTCTCCACCTATGGCTACACCTTC
CDR3: CSARQTGVSTYGYTF

size: NA
V: TRBV20-1
J: TRBJ2-7
D: TRBD1
DNA: TGCAGTGCTCGGCACTCGACAGGGTTAAGGTACGAGCAGTACTTC
CDR3: CSARHSTGLRYEQYF

size: NA
V: TRBV5-1
J: TRBJ2-7
D: NA
DNA: TGCGCCAGCAGCTTGCCCTCTGCGGACAATGGGCAGTACTTC
CDR3: CASSLPSADNGQYF

size: NA
V: TRBV7-3
J: TRBJ2-1
D: NA
DNA: TGTGCCAGCAGTCCCTCCCGGGGCTCTGAGCAGTTCTTC
CDR3: CASSPSRGSEQFF

size: NA
V: TRBV20-1
J: TRBJ1-2
D: NA
DNA: TGCAGTGCTGTACAGGAGCACTATGGCTACACCTTC
CDR3: CSAVQEHYGYTF

size: NA
V: TRBV9
J: TRBJ2-5
D: NA
DNA: TGTGCCAGCAGCGTAGAGGGGTCAGGGGAAGAGACCCAGTACTTC
CDR3: CASSVEGSGEETQYF

size: few
V: TRBV6-2/TRBV6-3
J: TRBJ1-1
D: TRBD1
DNA: TGTGCCAGCAGTTGGGACAGGGTAGCTTCGAACACTGAAGCTTTCTTT
CDR3: CASSWDRVASNTEAFF

size: NA
V: TRBV20-1
J: TRBJ2-2
D: NA
DNA: TGCAGTGCTAGGCGGACTGAGAACACCGGGGAGCTGTTTTTT
CDR3: CSARRTENTGELFF

size: NA
V: TRBV7-2
J: TRBJ1-2
D: NA
DNA: TGTGCCAGCAGCTTAGGGTTTGATAACACCTTC
CDR3: CASSLGFDNTF

size: few
V: TRBV7-8
J: TRBJ2-1
D: TRBD2
DNA: TGTGCCAGCAGCCCATCCTTCGGGACTAGCGGGGGTCCTAGCTCCTACAATGAGCAGTTCTTC
CDR3: CASSPSFGTSGGPSSYNEQFF

size: many
V: TRBV4-3
J: TRBJ2-1
D: NA
DNA: TGCGCCAGCAGCCAAGTTAATAAGTACAATGAGCAGTTCTTC
CDR3: CASSQVNKYNEQFF

size: NA
V: TRBV13
J: TRBJ2-1
D: TRBD2
DNA: TGTGCCAGCACACAGCGGGGGGGGTACAATGAGCAGTTCTTC
CDR3: CASTQRGGYNEQFF

size: NA
V: TRBV20-1
J: TRBJ2-7
D: TRBD1
DNA: TGCAGTGCTAGAGAAGCTGGGACAGGTCACCCCTACGAGCAGTACTTC
CDR3: CSAREAGTGHPYEQYF

size: many
V: TRBV19
J: TRBJ1-5
D: NA
DNA: TGTGCCAGTAGTGCTGGGGGTCAGCCCCAGCATTTT
CDR3: CASSAGGQPQHF

size: NA
V: TRBV12-3/TRBV12-4
J: TRBJ2-1
D: TRBD1
DNA: TGTGCCAGCAGTTCCCCCGGGACAGTCTACAATGAGCAGTTCTTC
CDR3: CASSSPGTVYNEQFF

size: few
V: TRBV4-3
J: TRBJ1-5
D: TRBD1
DNA: TGCGCCAGCAGCCAGGGAAACAGGGGAAGTCAGCCCCAGCATTTT
CDR3: CASSQGNRGSQPQHF

size: few
V: TRBV20-1
J: TRBJ2-3
D: TRBD1
DNA: TGCAGTGCTGTCCCGGGGGAAACAGGGGGGTATACGCAGTATTTT
CDR3: CSAVPGETGGYTQYF

size: NA
V: TRBV19
J: TRBJ2-3
D: NA
DNA: TGTGCCAGTAACCGACCAACAGATACGCAGTATTTT
CDR3: CASNRPTDTQYF

size: NA
V: TRBV6-6
J: TRBJ2-1
D: TRBD1
DNA: TGTGCCAGCAGTTACTCAAGGGACAGGGGAGTAAATGAGCAGTTCTTC
CDR3: CASSYSRDRGVNEQFF

size: NA
V: TRBV12-5
J: TRBJ1-1
D: NA
DNA: TGTGCTAGTGGTTTGCCCGGGGGAATGAACACTGAAGCTTTCTTT
CDR3: CASGLPGGMNTEAFF

size: NA
V: TRBV3-1
J: TRBJ2-3
D: TRBD2
DNA: TGTGCCAGCAGCCAAGCGCACAGCGGGGGGGGCACAGATACGCAGTATTTT
CDR3: CASSQAHSGGGTDTQYF

size: few
V: TRBV14
J: TRBJ2-3
D: NA
DNA: TGTGCCAGCAGCCTCTCATGGACCTCCACAGATACGCAGTATTTT
CDR3: CASSLSWTSTDTQYF

size: NA
V: TRBV12-3/TRBV12-4
J: TRBJ2-6
D: NA
DNA: TGTGCCAGCAGTTTGTTGTCGGGGGGCGTCGCTGGGGCCAACGTCCTGACTTTC
CDR3: CASSLLSGGVAGANVLTF

size: few
V: TRBV20-1
J: TRBJ1-5
D: NA
DNA: TGCAGTGCTAGAAAAGGGCCCCACAATCAGCCCCAGCATTTT
CDR3: CSARKGPHNQPQHF

size: many
V: TRBV20-1
J: TRBJ2-7
D: NA
DNA: TGCAGTGCTATCAGGGAAAGCTCCTACGAGCAGTACTTC
CDR3: CSAIRESSYEQYF

size: few
V: TRBV9
J: TRBJ2-1
D: TRBD2
DNA: TGTGCCAGCAGCGTAGGGGGGACTAGGAGCAATGAGCAGTTCTTC
CDR3: CASSVGGTRSNEQFF

size: few
V: TRBV4-1
J: TRBJ2-2
D: NA
DNA: TGCGCCAGCAGCCAAGAACCGGACCCGAACACCGGGGAGCTGTTTTTT
CDR3: CASSQEPDPNTGELFF

size: few
V: TRBV11-2
J: TRBJ2-2
D: TRBD2
DNA: TGTGCCAGCAGCTTAGAGGCTTTGCGACTAGCGGGGGGATTAAACACCGGGGAGCTGTTTTTT
CDR3: CASSLEALRLAGGLNTGELFF

size: few
V: TRBV7-2
J: TRBJ2-2
D: TRBD1
DNA: TGTGCCAGCAGCTTTACAGGGGGCCAGACCGGGGAGCTGTTTTTT
CDR3: CASSFTGGQTGELFF

size: few
V: TRBV5-1
J: TRBJ1-1
D: TRBD1
DNA: TGCGCCAGCAGCTTGGAGCACAGGGGCACTGAAGCTTTCTTT
CDR3: CASSLEHRGTEAFF

size: once
V: TRBV4-3
J: TRBJ2-1
D: NA
DNA: TGCGCCAGCAGCCAAGCCGGGACAACTCACCGTGAGCAGTTCTTC
CDR3: CASSQAGTTHREQFF

size: NA
V: TRBV27
J: TRBJ1-2
D: NA
DNA: TGTGCCAGCAGTTTTGTGGGACCGCGATCCTATGGCTACACCTTC
CDR3: CASSFVGPRSYGYTF

size: few
V: TRBV4-3
J: TRBJ1-1
D: NA
DNA: TGCGCCAGCAGCCAAGATTTAGAGGGATGGGGCACTGAAGCTTTCTTT
CDR3: CASSQDLEGWGTEAFF

size: few
V: TRBV29-1
J: TRBJ1-1
D: NA
DNA: TGCAGCGTTGACAGGGATCTGAACACTGAAGCTTTCTTT
CDR3: CSVDRDLNTEAFF

size: NA
V: TRBV20-1
J: TRBJ1-4
D: NA
DNA: TGCAGTGCTAGGGGGGGGTCGGCTAATGAAAAACTGTTTTTT
CDR3: CSARGGSANEKLFF

size: few
V: TRBV20-1
J: TRBJ1-4
D: NA
DNA: TGCAGTGCTAGAGGAGGTGCTAATGAAAAACTGTTTTTT
CDR3: CSARGGANEKLFF

size: few
V: TRBV5-4
J: TRBJ1-1
D: TRBD1
DNA: TGTGCCAGCAGCGGGGGACAGGGGAACACTGAAGCTTTCTTT
CDR3: CASSGGQGNTEAFF

size: NA
V: TRBV9
J: TRBJ1-2
D: TRBD1
DNA: TGTGCCAGCAGCGCCGGGACAGAGAACTATGGCTACACCTTC
CDR3: CASSAGTENYGYTF

size: NA
V: TRBV12-3/TRBV12-4
J: TRBJ2-2
D: TRBD1
DNA: TGTGCCAGCATAAGAGCGGGACAGGGGACCACCGGGGAGCTGTTTTTT
CDR3: CASIRAGQGTTGELFF

size: many
V: TRBV12-3/TRBV12-4
J: TRBJ2-7
D: TRBD1
DNA: TGTGCCAGCAGAACCGGGACAGGTAACTACGAGCAGTACTTC
CDR3: CASRTGTGNYEQYF

size: many
V: TRBV4-1
J: TRBJ2-4
D: TRBD2
DNA: TGCGCCAGCAGCCAAGATAGCGGGGATTTCAAAAACATTCAGTACTTC
CDR3: CASSQDSGDFKNIQYF

size: many
V: TRBV6-5
J: TRBJ2-7
D: NA
DNA: TGTGCCAGCAGTTACTCTCGGGGCCTGGGCTACGAGCAGTACTTC
CDR3: CASSYSRGLGYEQYF

size: NA
V: TRBV20-1
J: TRBJ2-3
D: TRBD2
DNA: TGCAGTGCTACTAGCGGGGGGGCGGATACGCAGTATTTT
CDR3: CSATSGGADTQYF

size: NA
V: TRBV3-1
J: TRBJ1-5
D: NA
DNA: TGTGCCAGCAGCCCCGGTTCAATCAGCCCCCAGCATTTT
CDR3: CASSPGSISPQHF